One TCR beta chain is described in this entry. Assay used: immunoSEQ multiplex PCR; TCRdb lists only in-frame clones, some missing. Of more than 55,000 clones in the sample, just over 90% are singletons; the top ten hold roughly 1.2%. This sample was taken from a study of T cell changes during pregnancy in multiple sclerosis. The source was peripheral blood, collected in the third trimester of pregnancy. The receptor's source is a female donor with multiple sclerosis, enrolled in a pregnancy study.

CDR3 DNA sequence: TGTGCCAGCAGTTTAGCTAAGACAGGCGGCTATGGCTACACCTTC. Its protein is CASSLAKTGGYGYTF. The chain couples TRBV28 to TRBJ1-2, with D possibly matching TRBD1 (6 bases). Trimming left V 2 bases short and J 4 bases short, with 14 bases between. Per the germline V gene, CDR1 is MDHEN and CDR2 is SYDVKM. CDR3 size: 15 residues.